Reported below is one T cell receptor (beta chain). Sequencing was performed with immunoSEQ multiplex PCR; in TCRdb, only in-frame clones are kept and a portion is missing. This sample carries fewer than 80,000 clones, 79% of them seen once, and the ten largest clones take less than 5.5%. This sample is drawn from a study of blood T cell repertoires in COVID-19. Looking at the study overall: Sources were T cells, B-cell-depleted T cells, or PBMCs; the material itself was cDNA or gDNA.

Sample: peripheral blood. The receptor was derived from a woman aged 80 or over with active or convalescent COVID-19.

The CDR3 DNA follows: TGCGCCAGCAGCCAAGATTATCGGTCACCCCTCCACTTT. Translation gives CASSQDYRSPLHF. The chain joins TRBV4-1 to TRBJ1-6; the D is unclear. The V gene lost 0 bases and the J gene lost 10 bases, with 7 bases spanning the gap. CDR3 size: 13 residues. Germline V gene data show CDR1 as MGHRA and CDR2 as YSYEKL.